This T cell receptor beta chain was retrieved from a study of identical twins. There are 14 residues in the CDR3. Germline CDR1 SGHRS, CDR2 YFSETQ. The V gene lost 1 base and the J gene lost 6 bases, with 10 bases spanning the gap. A universal primer binding site was introduced by template switching. The final cDNA contained unique molecular identifiers. MiXCR, applied by TCRdb to the 5' RACE reads, yields one record per CDR3 protein. This sample yields roughly 710,000 distinct CDR3 sequences, of which 5.5% to 7.5% are seen a single time; roughly 1.8% belongs to the top ten. The sequenced material came from naive T cells sorted from blood. The chain uses TRBV5-1 and TRBJ1-4; D unresolved. The sequence came from a young man in good health. The CDR3, as DNA: TGCGCCAGCAGCTTGCTTTCCGGGGATGAAAAACTGTTTTTT. Translating gives CASSLLSGDEKLFF.